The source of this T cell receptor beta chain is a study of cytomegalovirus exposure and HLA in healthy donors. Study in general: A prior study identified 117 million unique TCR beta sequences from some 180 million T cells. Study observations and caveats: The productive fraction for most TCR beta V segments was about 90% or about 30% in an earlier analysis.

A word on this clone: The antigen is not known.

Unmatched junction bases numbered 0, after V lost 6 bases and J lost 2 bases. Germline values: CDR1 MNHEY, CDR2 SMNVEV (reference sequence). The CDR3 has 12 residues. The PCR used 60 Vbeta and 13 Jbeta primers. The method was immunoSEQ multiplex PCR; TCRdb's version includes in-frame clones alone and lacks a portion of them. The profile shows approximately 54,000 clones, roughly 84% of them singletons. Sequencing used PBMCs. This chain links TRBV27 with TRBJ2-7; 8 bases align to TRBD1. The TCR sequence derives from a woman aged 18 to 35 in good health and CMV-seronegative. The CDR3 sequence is CASSRGPYEQYF. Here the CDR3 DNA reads TGTGCCAGCAGCAGGGGGCCCTACGAGCAGTACTTC.